Listed below are T cell receptor beta chains from one sample, sequenced in a study of memory CD4+ T cells and cytomegalovirus serostatus. TCRdb's copy holds only in-frame clones and misses some; the assay was immunoSEQ multiplex PCR. The sample gives some 66,000 clones, 76% of which show up once; around 4.5% is in the top ten. The sample taken for sequencing was memory CD4+ T cells from blood. These receptors were collected from an adult in good health and CMV-seropositive. The CDR3 runs from the conserved cysteine through the conserved F or W. Fields, in order: J gene, V gene, D gene, clone size, CDR3 protein, CDR3 DNA. A D gene is named only where the DNA matches it firmly. Only some rows state a clone size, as once, few, many or a class for expanded clones.

j_call: TRBJ2-7; v_call: TRBV15; d_call: .; clone_size: .; cdr3_aa: CATSRDGVGTYEQYF; cdr3_nt: TGTGCCACCAGCAGAGATGGGGTCGGAACCTACGAGCAGTACTTC
j_call: TRBJ1-2; v_call: TRBV2; d_call: TRBD1; clone_size: .; cdr3_aa: CASIDREWDGYTF; cdr3_nt: TGTGCCAGCATAGACAGGGAATGGGATGGCTACACCTTC
j_call: TRBJ2-1; v_call: TRBV7-6; d_call: TRBD1; clone_size: .; cdr3_aa: CASSLTGTGYNEQFF; cdr3_nt: TGTGCCAGCAGCCTGACCGGGACAGGGTACAATGAGCAGTTCTTC
j_call: TRBJ2-1; v_call: TRBV7-9; d_call: TRBD1; clone_size: .; cdr3_aa: CASSLAGQGTYNEQFF; cdr3_nt: TGTGCCAGCAGCTTAGCGGGACAGGGGACCTACAATGAGCAGTTCTTC
j_call: TRBJ1-2; v_call: TRBV30; d_call: .; clone_size: .; cdr3_aa: CAWSVRSFVGYTF; cdr3_nt: TGTGCCTGGAGTGTTCGGAGCTTCGTGGGCTACACCTTC
j_call: TRBJ2-7; v_call: TRBV21-1; d_call: .; clone_size: .; cdr3_aa: CASSKYRVRYEQYF; cdr3_nt: TGTGCCAGCAGCAAATACAGGGTGCGCTACGAGCAGTACTTC
j_call: TRBJ2-7; v_call: TRBV7-8; d_call: .; clone_size: .; cdr3_aa: CASSTSSGTQYF; cdr3_nt: TGTGCCAGCAGCACCTCATCCGGGACGCAGTACTTC
j_call: TRBJ2-2; v_call: TRBV2; d_call: .; clone_size: .; cdr3_aa: CASSLTGHLTGELFF; cdr3_nt: TGTGCCAGCAGTCTGACAGGACATCTCACCGGGGAGCTGTTTTTT
j_call: TRBJ2-3; v_call: TRBV7-9; d_call: .; clone_size: .; cdr3_aa: CASSPVPPGTDTQYF; cdr3_nt: TGTGCCAGCAGCCCTGTACCCCCGGGCACAGATACGCAGTATTTT
j_call: TRBJ1-2; v_call: TRBV6-1; d_call: .; clone_size: few; cdr3_aa: CASSEAAGSNYGYTF; cdr3_nt: TGTGCCAGCAGTGAAGCGGCAGGGAGCAATTATGGCTACACCTTC
j_call: TRBJ2-5; v_call: TRBV5-1; d_call: .; clone_size: .; cdr3_aa: CASSPMAGSETQYF; cdr3_nt: TGCGCCAGCAGCCCAATGGCGGGGTCAGAGACCCAGTACTTC
j_call: TRBJ2-5; v_call: TRBV19; d_call: TRBD1; clone_size: .; cdr3_aa: CASTHQGQGEETQYF; cdr3_nt: TGTGCCAGTACCCACCAGGGACAGGGAGAGGAGACCCAGTACTTC
j_call: TRBJ2-1; v_call: TRBV5-1; d_call: TRBD2; clone_size: .; cdr3_aa: CASSFLTSGGTEQFF; cdr3_nt: TGCGCCAGCAGCTTCCTCACTAGCGGGGGCACTGAGCAGTTCTTC
j_call: TRBJ1-2; v_call: TRBV5-4; d_call: .; clone_size: .; cdr3_aa: CASSSQEANYGYTF; cdr3_nt: TGTGCCAGCAGCTCACAGGAAGCTAACTATGGCTACACCTTC
j_call: TRBJ2-2; v_call: TRBV14; d_call: .; clone_size: few; cdr3_aa: CASSQSANTGELFF; cdr3_nt: TGTGCCAGCAGCCAATCAGCGAACACCGGGGAGCTGTTTTTT
j_call: TRBJ2-7; v_call: TRBV28; d_call: .; clone_size: .; cdr3_aa: CASSLGGYEQYF; cdr3_nt: TGTGCCAGCAGTTTGGGGGGCTACGAGCAGTACTTC
j_call: TRBJ2-3; v_call: TRBV11-3; d_call: TRBD2; clone_size: .; cdr3_aa: CASSPLGGENTQYF; cdr3_nt: TGTGCCAGCAGCCCACTTGGGGGGGAAAATACGCAGTATTTT
j_call: TRBJ2-7; v_call: TRBV5-1; d_call: .; clone_size: .; cdr3_aa: CASSAAVPPAEQYF; cdr3_nt: TGCGCCAGCAGCGCCGCGGTACCTCCTGCCGAGCAGTACTTC
j_call: TRBJ2-1; v_call: TRBV29-1; d_call: .; clone_size: .; cdr3_aa: CSVPDSYNEQFF; cdr3_nt: TGCAGCGTTCCGGACTCTTACAATGAGCAGTTCTTC
j_call: TRBJ2-2; v_call: TRBV7-9; d_call: TRBD1; clone_size: .; cdr3_aa: CASSQSAQGTGELFF; cdr3_nt: TGTGCCAGCAGCCAATCGGCACAGGGGACCGGGGAGCTGTTTTTT
j_call: TRBJ1-5; v_call: TRBV30; d_call: .; clone_size: medium-sized; cdr3_aa: CAWSLKGLYNQPQHF; cdr3_nt: TGTGCCTGGAGTCTGAAGGGACTCTACAATCAGCCCCAGCATTTT
j_call: TRBJ1-4; v_call: TRBV5-1; d_call: .; clone_size: .; cdr3_aa: CASSLLRETNEKLFF; cdr3_nt: TGCGCCAGCAGCTTGTTAAGAGAAACTAATGAAAAACTGTTTTTT
j_call: TRBJ1-2; v_call: TRBV7-9; d_call: .; clone_size: .; cdr3_aa: CASRRQGRDGYTF; cdr3_nt: TGTGCCAGCAGGCGCCAGGGACGTGATGGCTACACCTTC
j_call: TRBJ2-5; v_call: TRBV28; d_call: .; clone_size: .; cdr3_aa: CASSFAGTETQYF; cdr3_nt: TGTGCCAGCAGTTTCGCGGGGACAGAGACCCAGTACTTC
j_call: TRBJ1-6; v_call: TRBV5-4; d_call: .; clone_size: .; cdr3_aa: CASSFRKEANSPLHF; cdr3_nt: TGTGCCAGCAGCTTTCGTAAGGAGGCCAATTCACCCCTCCACTTT
j_call: TRBJ1-1; v_call: TRBV30; d_call: .; clone_size: .; cdr3_aa: CAWSVYRKNTEAFF; cdr3_nt: TGTGCCTGGAGTGTATACAGGAAGAACACTGAAGCTTTCTTT
j_call: TRBJ2-3; v_call: TRBV10-3; d_call: TRBD1; clone_size: .; cdr3_aa: CAISRDRGTDTQYF; cdr3_nt: TGTGCCATCAGCCGGGACAGGGGAACAGATACGCAGTATTTT
j_call: TRBJ1-3; v_call: TRBV7-9; d_call: .; clone_size: few; cdr3_aa: CASSPRTAGNTIYF; cdr3_nt: TGTGCCAGCAGCCCCCGGACAGCGGGAAACACCATATATTTT
j_call: TRBJ1-3; v_call: TRBV7-2; d_call: .; clone_size: .; cdr3_aa: CASSLAQPQNTIYF; cdr3_nt: TGTGCCAGCAGCTTAGCACAGCCTCAAAACACCATATATTTT
j_call: TRBJ1-4; v_call: TRBV6-1; d_call: .; clone_size: .; cdr3_aa: CASSEAGGLGEKLFF; cdr3_nt: TGTGCCAGCAGTGAAGCCGGGGGATTGGGAGAAAAACTGTTTTTT
j_call: TRBJ1-1; v_call: TRBV10-2; d_call: .; clone_size: .; cdr3_aa: CASSDGPGSHTEAFF; cdr3_nt: TGCGCCAGCAGTGATGGACCAGGGTCCCACACTGAAGCTTTCTTT
j_call: TRBJ2-3; v_call: TRBV6-1; d_call: TRBD2; clone_size: .; cdr3_aa: CASSETSVSTDTQYF; cdr3_nt: TGTGCCAGCAGTGAAACTAGCGTGAGCACAGATACGCAGTATTTT
j_call: TRBJ2-7; v_call: TRBV29-1; d_call: .; clone_size: .; cdr3_aa: CSAIGHSYEQYF; cdr3_nt: TGCAGCGCAATAGGACACTCCTACGAGCAGTACTTC
j_call: TRBJ2-5; v_call: TRBV11-2; d_call: TRBD2; clone_size: .; cdr3_aa: CASSAAGTSGQETQYF; cdr3_nt: TGTGCCAGCAGCGCAGCCGGGACTAGCGGCCAAGAGACCCAGTACTTC
j_call: TRBJ1-1; v_call: TRBV6-5; d_call: .; clone_size: .; cdr3_aa: CASSSITEAFF; cdr3_nt: TGTGCCAGCAGTTCGATAACTGAAGCTTTCTTT
j_call: TRBJ1-5; v_call: TRBV4-3; d_call: .; clone_size: .; cdr3_aa: CASSLSAGVGQPQHF; cdr3_nt: TGCGCCAGCAGCCTCTCTGCGGGGGTCGGGCAGCCCCAGCATTTT
j_call: TRBJ1-6; v_call: TRBV30; d_call: .; clone_size: .; cdr3_aa: CAWSVRLTYNSPLHF; cdr3_nt: TGTGCCTGGAGTGTCAGGTTAACCTATAATTCACCCCTCCACTTT
j_call: TRBJ2-1; v_call: TRBV7-2; d_call: .; clone_size: .; cdr3_aa: CASSLDGDEQFF; cdr3_nt: TGTGCCAGCAGCCTGGACGGGGACGAGCAGTTCTTC
j_call: TRBJ2-7; v_call: TRBV4-1; d_call: .; clone_size: few; cdr3_aa: CASSLGQQYYEQYF; cdr3_nt: TGCGCCAGCAGTCTCGGCCAGCAGTACTACGAGCAGTACTTC
j_call: TRBJ1-3; v_call: TRBV30; d_call: TRBD1; clone_size: .; cdr3_aa: CAWSISGQVGNTIYF; cdr3_nt: TGTGCCTGGAGTATCTCGGGACAGGTTGGAAACACCATATATTTT
j_call: TRBJ2-1; v_call: TRBV6-6; d_call: .; clone_size: .; cdr3_aa: CASRHQAEERDEQFF; cdr3_nt: TGTGCCAGCAGGCATCAAGCGGAGGAAAGGGATGAGCAGTTCTTC
j_call: TRBJ2-3; v_call: TRBV28; d_call: .; clone_size: .; cdr3_aa: CASSFPLVFADTQYF; cdr3_nt: TGTGCCAGCAGCTTCCCCTTGGTATTCGCAGATACGCAGTATTTT
j_call: TRBJ1-4; v_call: TRBV7-2; d_call: .; clone_size: .; cdr3_aa: CASSLGLNEKLFF; cdr3_nt: TGTGCCAGCAGCTTGGGCCTTAATGAAAAACTGTTTTTT
j_call: TRBJ2-4; v_call: TRBV6-1; d_call: TRBD2; clone_size: .; cdr3_aa: CASRGRASAKNIQYF; cdr3_nt: TGTGCCAGCCGGGGGAGGGCCTCAGCCAAAAACATTCAGTACTTC
j_call: TRBJ1-2; v_call: TRBV5-6; d_call: TRBD1; clone_size: .; cdr3_aa: CASSLTGGGPYGYTF; cdr3_nt: TGTGCCAGCAGCTTGACAGGGGGAGGGCCTTATGGCTACACCTTC
j_call: TRBJ2-1; v_call: TRBV10-3; d_call: .; clone_size: .; cdr3_aa: CAISESVKGGGTLLEFF; cdr3_nt: TGTGCCATCAGTGAGTCGGTAAAGGGCGGGGGCACCTTACTAGAGTTCTTC
j_call: TRBJ2-5; v_call: TRBV12-5; d_call: TRBD1; clone_size: .; cdr3_aa: CASGSGQGETQYF; cdr3_nt: TGTGCTAGTGGTTCTGGACAGGGAGAGACCCAGTACTTC
j_call: TRBJ2-3; v_call: TRBV10-3; d_call: .; clone_size: .; cdr3_aa: CAISEHSSTDTQYF; cdr3_nt: TGTGCCATCAGTGAGCATTCTAGCACAGATACGCAGTATTTT